The following is a T cell receptor beta chain sequence with its context. The data derive from a study of blood T cell repertoires in COVID-19. V lost 10 bases, J lost 7 bases, and 14 bases lay in between. This CDR3 has 12 amino acids. The germline gives CDR1 MNHEY, CDR2 SMNVEV (reference sequence). Profiled with immunoSEQ multiplex PCR; TCRdb holds only in-frame clones, not every one. The sample consists of about 130,000 clones, about 85% of them appearing once. Sample: peripheral blood. The chain has TRBV27 and TRBJ1-5; TRBD1 might be the D (5 bases). This sequence was found in an elderly man with active or convalescent COVID-19. Written as DNA, the CDR3 is TGTGCCACCCCCGGGGGGAAGCAGCCCCAGCATTTT. It is translated as CATPGGKQPQHF.